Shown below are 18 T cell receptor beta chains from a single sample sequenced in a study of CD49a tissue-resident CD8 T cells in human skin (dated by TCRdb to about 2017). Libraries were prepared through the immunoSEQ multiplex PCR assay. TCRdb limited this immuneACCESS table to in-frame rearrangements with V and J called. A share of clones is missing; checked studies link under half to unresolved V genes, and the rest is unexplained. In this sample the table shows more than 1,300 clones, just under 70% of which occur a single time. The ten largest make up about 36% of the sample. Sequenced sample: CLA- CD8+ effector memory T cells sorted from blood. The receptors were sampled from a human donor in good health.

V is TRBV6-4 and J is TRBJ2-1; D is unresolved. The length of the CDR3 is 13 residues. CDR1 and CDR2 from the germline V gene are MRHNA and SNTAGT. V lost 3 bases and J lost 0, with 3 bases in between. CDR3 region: CASSESSYNEQFF. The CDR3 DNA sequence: TGTGCCAGCAGTGAGAGCTCCTACAATGAGCAGTTCTTC.

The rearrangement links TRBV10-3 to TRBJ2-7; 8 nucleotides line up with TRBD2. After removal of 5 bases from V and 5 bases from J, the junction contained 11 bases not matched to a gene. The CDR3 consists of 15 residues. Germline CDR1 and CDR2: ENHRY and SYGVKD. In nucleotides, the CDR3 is TGTGCCATCAGTCCAGGGACTAGGGAAGGGAACGAGCAGTACTTC. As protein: CAISPGTREGNEQYF.

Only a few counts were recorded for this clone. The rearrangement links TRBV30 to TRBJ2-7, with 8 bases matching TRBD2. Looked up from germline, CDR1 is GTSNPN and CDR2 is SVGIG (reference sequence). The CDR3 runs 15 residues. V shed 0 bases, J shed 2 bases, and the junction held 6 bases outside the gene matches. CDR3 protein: CAWSVSSGAPYEQYF. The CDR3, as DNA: TGTGCCTGGAGTGTTAGTAGCGGGGCACCCTACGAGCAGTACTTC.

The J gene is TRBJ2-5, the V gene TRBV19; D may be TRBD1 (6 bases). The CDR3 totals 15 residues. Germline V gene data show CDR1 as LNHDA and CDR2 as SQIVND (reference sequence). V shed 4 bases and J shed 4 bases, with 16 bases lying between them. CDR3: CASSTSHRDRETQYF. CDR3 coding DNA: TGTGCCAGTAGTACTTCTCACAGGGACCGAGAGACCCAGTACTTC.

The CDR3 here is CASSQDLGEQHF. The CDR3 coding sequence is TGTGCCAGCAGCCAAGATCTCGGGGAACAGCATTTT. This sequence joins TRBV4-2 and TRBJ1-5; D not certain. In germline, CDR1 is LGHNA, CDR2 YNFKEQ. The CDR3 has 12 residues. Trimming took off 0 bases at V and 13 bases at J, with 10 bases between the two ends.

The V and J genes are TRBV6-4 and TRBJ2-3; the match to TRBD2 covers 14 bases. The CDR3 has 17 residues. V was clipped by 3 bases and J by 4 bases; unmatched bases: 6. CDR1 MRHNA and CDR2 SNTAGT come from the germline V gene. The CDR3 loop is CASSESTTSGGADTQYF. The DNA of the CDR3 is TGTGCCAGCAGTGAGTCCACGACTAGCGGGGGGGCAGATACGCAGTATTTT.

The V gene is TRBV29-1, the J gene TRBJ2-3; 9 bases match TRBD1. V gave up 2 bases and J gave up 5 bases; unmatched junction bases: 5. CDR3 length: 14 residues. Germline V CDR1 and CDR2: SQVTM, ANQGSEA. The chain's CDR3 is CSVEKQGAGDTQYF. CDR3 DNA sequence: TGCAGCGTTGAAAAACAGGGGGCTGGAGATACGCAGTATTTT.

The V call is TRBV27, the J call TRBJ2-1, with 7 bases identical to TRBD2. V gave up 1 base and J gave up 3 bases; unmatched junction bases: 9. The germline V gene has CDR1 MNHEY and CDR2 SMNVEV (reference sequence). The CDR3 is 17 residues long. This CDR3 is CASSLYLGTGGYNEQFF. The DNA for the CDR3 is TGTGCCAGCAGTTTATACCTCGGGACGGGAGGCTACAATGAGCAGTTCTTC.

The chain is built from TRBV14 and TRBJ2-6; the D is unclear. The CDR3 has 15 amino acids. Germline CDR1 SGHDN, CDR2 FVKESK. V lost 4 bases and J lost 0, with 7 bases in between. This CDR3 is CASSRAHSGANVLTF. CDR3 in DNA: TGTGCCAGCAGCCGGGCCCACTCTGGGGCCAACGTCCTGACTTTC.

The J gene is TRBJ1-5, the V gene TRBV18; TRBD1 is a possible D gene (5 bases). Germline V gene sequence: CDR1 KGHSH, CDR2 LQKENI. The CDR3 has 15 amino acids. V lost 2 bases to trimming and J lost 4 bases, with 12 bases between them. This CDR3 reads CASSPGWGSNQPQHF. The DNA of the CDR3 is TGTGCCAGCTCACCAGGGTGGGGCAGTAATCAGCCCCAGCATTTT.

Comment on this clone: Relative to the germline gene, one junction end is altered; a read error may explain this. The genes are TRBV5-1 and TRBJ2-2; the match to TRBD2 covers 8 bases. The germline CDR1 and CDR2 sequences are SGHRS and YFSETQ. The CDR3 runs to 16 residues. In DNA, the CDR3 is TGCGCCAGCAGCTTGGGTTGGACTAGCCACACCGGGGAGCTGTCTTTT. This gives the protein CASSLGWTSHTGELSF.

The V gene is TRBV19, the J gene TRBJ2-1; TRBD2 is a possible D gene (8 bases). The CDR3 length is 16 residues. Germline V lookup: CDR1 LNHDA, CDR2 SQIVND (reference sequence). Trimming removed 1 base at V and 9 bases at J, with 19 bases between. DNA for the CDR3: TGTGCCAGTAGTATAGGGTTTGACAGGGCGGGGGGTGAGCAGTTCTTC. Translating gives CASSIGFDRAGGEQFF.

The CDR3, as DNA: TGTGCCAGCACCGGAGAGACCCAGTACTTC. Protein sequence: CASTGETQYF. The J gene is TRBJ2-5, the V gene TRBV2, with no clear D. The CDR3 consists of 10 residues. V dropped 7 bases and J dropped 4 bases, with 4 bases sitting between them. Germline-derived CDR1 and CDR2 are SNHLY and FYNNEI.

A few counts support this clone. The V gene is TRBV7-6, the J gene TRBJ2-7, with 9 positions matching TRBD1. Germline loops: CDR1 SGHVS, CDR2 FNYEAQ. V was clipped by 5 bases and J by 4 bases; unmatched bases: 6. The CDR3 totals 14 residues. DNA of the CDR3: TGTGCCAGCAGCCCACAGGGGGCCGGATACGAGCAGTACTTC. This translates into CASSPQGAGYEQYF.

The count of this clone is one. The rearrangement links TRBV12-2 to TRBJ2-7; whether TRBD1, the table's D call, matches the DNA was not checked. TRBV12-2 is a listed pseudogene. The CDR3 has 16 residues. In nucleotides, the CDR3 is TGTGCAAGTCGCTCTACCCGACAGGGGACGTATTACGAGCAGTACTTC. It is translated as CASRSTRQGTYYEQYF.

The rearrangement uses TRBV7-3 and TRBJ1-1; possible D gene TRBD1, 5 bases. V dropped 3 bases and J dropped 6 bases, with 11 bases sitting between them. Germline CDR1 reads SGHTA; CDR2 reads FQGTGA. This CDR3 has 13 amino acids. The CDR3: CASSFTPGSEAFF. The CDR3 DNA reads TGTGCCAGCAGCTTTACGCCAGGGTCTGAAGCTTTCTTT.

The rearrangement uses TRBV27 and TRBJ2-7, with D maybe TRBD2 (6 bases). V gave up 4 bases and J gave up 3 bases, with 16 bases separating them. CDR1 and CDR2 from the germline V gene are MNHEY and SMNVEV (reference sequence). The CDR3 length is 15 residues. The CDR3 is CASSSSRDLFYEQYF. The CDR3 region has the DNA TGTGCCAGCAGTTCCTCGCGGGATCTTTTCTACGAGCAGTACTTC.

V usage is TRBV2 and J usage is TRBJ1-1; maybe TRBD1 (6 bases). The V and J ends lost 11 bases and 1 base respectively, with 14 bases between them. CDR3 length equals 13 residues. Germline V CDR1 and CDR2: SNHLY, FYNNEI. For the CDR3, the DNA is TGTGCCTGGCAGGGGTCGAAGAACACTGAAGCTTTCTTT. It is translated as CAWQGSKNTEAFF. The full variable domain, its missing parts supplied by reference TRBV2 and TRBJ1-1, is EPEVTQTPSHQVTQMGQEVILRCVPISNHLYFYWYRQILGQKVEFLVSFYNNEISEKSEIFDDQFSVERPDGSNFTLKIRSTKLEDSAMYFCAWQGSKNTEAFFGQGTRLTVV.